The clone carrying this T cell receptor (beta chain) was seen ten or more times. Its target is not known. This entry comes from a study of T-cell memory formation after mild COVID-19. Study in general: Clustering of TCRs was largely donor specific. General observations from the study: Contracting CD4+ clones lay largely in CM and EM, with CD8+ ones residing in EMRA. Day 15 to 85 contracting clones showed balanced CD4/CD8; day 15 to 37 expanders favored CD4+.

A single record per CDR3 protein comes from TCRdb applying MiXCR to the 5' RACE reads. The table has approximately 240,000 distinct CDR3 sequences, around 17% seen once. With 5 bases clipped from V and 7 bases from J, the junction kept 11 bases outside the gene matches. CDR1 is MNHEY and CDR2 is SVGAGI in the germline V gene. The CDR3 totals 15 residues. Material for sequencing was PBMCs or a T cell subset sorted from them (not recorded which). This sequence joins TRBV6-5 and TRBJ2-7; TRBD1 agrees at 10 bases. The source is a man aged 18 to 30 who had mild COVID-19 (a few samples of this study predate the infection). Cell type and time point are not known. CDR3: CASSVRDRGSREQYF. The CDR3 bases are TGTGCCAGCAGTGTCCGGGACAGGGGTTCTCGGGAGCAGTACTTC.